This TCR beta chain was recorded in a study of high-grade serous ovarian cancer treatment subgroups. General study results and limits: Different patients shared almost no repertoire; same-patient tumors shared roughly 0.1 to 0.8. Higher neoantigen levels went with greater TCR clonal relatedness. The analyses considered CDR3 and ignored CDR1 and CDR2.

The tumor samples were collected prior to definitive surgery or chemotherapy. Produced via immunoSEQ multiplex PCR; TCRdb's table is partial and in-frame only. The sample has just under 4,000 clones, around 79% seen once. CDR3 length: 14 residues. Germline CDR1 is KGHSH and CDR2 is LQKENI. V lost 2 bases to trimming and J lost 4 bases, with 9 bases between them. Regarding this clone: Its antigen is not known.

Source material: tumor tissue. The gene calls are TRBV18 and TRBJ1-5; D may be TRBD1 (5 bases). The sequence came from a human donor with high-grade serous ovarian cancer. Here the CDR3 reads CASSPISGNQPQHF. CDR3 sequence (DNA): TGTGCCAGCTCACCAATTTCAGGGAATCAGCCCCAGCATTTT.